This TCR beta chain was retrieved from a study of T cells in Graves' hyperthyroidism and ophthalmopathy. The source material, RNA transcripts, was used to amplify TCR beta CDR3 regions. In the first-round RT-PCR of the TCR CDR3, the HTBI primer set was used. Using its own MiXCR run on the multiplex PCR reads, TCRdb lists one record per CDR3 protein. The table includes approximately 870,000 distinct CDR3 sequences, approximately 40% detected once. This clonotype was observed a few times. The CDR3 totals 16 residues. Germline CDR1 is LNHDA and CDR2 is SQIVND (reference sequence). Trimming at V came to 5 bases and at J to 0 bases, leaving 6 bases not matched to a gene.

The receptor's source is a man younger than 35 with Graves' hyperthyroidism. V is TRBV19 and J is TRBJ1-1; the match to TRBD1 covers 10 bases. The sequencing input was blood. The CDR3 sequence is CASSYAGTGVNTEAFF. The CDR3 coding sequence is TGTGCCAGTAGTTACGCCGGGACAGGGGTGAACACTGAAGCTTTCTTT.